This TCR beta chain was observed in a study of molecular identifiers for immune sequencing clone quantification. Study details: Within a replicate experiment, RNA obtained from either about 20,000 or 100,000 naive CD8 cells was divided into five aliquots, and four of those aliquots were then sequenced.

As for this clonotype: Since a much larger clone is just one base distant, this may be a read error.

In TCRdb, the PCR reads were re-called with MiXCR into one record per CDR3 protein. The data contain 100,000 or so distinct CDR3 sequences, roughly 23% of them singletons. CDR1 is LGHDT and CDR2 is YNNKEL in the germline V gene (reference sequence). The CDR3 is 15 amino acids. When naive CD8 T cells were sorted, they were gated as CD8+CD4-CCR7+CD45RA+. The source of this sequence is a human donor in good health. Some libraries in this study had Jurkat cell RNA spiked in. This chain links TRBV3-1 with TRBJ1-1; D possibly corresponds to TRBD1 (6 bases). Sequenced material: naive CD8+ T cells from blood, with Jurkat cell RNA spiked in. Subset here: FACS-sorted CD8+CD4-CCR7+CD45RA+ naive T cells. DNA of the CDR3: TGTGCCAACAGCCCGAGCAGGGGTGCCGTCACTGAAGCTTTCTTT. It yields the protein CANSPSRGAVTEAFF.